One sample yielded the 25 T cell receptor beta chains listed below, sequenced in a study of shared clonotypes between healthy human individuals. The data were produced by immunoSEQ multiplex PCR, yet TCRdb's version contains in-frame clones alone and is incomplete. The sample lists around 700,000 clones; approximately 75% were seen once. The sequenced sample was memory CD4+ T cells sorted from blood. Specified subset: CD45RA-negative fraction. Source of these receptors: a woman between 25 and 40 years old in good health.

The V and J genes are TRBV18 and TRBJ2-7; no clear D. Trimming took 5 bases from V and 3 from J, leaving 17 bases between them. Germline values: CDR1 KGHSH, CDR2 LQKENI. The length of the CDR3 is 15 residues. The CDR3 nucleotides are TGTGCCAGCTCATACTACGGTCTGGCTAACTACGAGCAGTACTTC. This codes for CASSYYGLANYEQYF.

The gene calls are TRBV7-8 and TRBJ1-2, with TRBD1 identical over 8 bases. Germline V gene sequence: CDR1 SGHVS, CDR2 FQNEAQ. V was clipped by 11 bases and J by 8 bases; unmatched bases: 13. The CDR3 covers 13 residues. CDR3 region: CASTSDRVSGYTF. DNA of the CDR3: TGTGCCTCCACCTCGGACAGGGTGAGCGGCTACACCTTC.

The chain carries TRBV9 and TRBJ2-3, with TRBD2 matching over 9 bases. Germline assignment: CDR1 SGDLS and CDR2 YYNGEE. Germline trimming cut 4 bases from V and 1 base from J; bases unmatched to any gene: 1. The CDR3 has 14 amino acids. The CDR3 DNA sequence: TGTGCCAGCAGCTCTAGCGGGGGCACAGATACGCAGTATTTT. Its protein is CASSSSGGTDTQYF.

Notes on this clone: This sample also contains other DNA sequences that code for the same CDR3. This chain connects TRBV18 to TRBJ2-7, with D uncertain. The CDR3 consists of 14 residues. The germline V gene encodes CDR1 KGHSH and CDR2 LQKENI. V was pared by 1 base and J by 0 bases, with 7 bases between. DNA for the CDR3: TGTGCCAGCTCACCACAGGAGAGCTCCTACGAGCAGTACTTC. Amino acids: CASSPQESSYEQYF.

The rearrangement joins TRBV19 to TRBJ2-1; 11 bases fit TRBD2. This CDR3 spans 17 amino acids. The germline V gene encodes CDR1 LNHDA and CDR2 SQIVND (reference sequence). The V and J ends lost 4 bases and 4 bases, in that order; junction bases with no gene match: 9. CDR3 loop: CASSTSLLAGGYNEQFF. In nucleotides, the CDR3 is TGTGCCAGTAGTACGTCCCTCCTAGCGGGAGGATACAATGAGCAGTTCTTC. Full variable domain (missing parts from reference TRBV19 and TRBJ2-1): DGGITQSPKYLFRKEGQNVTLSCEQNLNHDAMYWYRQDPGQGLRLIYYSQIVNDFQKGDIAEGYSVSREKKESFPLTVTSAQKNPTAFYLCASSTSLLAGGYNEQFFGPGTRLTVL.

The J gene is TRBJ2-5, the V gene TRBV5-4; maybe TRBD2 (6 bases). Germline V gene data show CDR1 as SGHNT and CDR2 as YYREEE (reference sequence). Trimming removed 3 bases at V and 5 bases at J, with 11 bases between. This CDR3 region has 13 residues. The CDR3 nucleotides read TGTGCCAGCAGCTGGCGCGGGGCTGAGACCCAGTACTTC. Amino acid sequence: CASSWRGAETQYF.

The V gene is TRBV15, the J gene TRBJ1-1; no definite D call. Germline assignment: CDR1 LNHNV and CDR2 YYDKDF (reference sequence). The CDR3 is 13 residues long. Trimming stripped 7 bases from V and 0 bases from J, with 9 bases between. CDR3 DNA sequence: TGTGCCACCACACAGACAATGAACACTGAAGCTTTCTTT. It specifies CATTQTMNTEAFF.

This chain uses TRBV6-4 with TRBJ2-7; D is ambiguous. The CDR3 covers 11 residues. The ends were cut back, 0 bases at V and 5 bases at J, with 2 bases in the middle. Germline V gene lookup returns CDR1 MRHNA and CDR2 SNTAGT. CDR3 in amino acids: CASSDSNEQYF. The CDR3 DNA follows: TGTGCCAGCAGTGACTCAAACGAGCAGTACTTC.

This CDR3 reads CASSATGRSGANVLTF. The DNA of the CDR3 is TGTGCCAGCTCAGCGACGGGCCGCTCTGGGGCCAACGTCCTGACTTTC. V usage is TRBV18 and J usage is TRBJ2-6, with D uncertain. The germline V gene has CDR1 KGHSH and CDR2 LQKENI. Deletions cut 5 bases from V and 0 bases from J, with 11 bases between. The CDR3 extends over 16 amino acids.

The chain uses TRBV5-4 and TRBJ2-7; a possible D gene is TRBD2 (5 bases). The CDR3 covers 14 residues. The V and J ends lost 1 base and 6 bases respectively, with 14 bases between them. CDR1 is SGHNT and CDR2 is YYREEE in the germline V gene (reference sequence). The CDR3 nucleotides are TGTGCCAGCAGCTTGTGGGGTAGCGACATCGAGCAGTACTTC. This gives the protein CASSLWGSDIEQYF.

CDR3 nucleotides: TGTGCCAGCAGCTTAGGGAGGGCCACAGATACGCAGTATTTT. This translates into CASSLGRATDTQYF. The rearrangement links TRBV7-2 to TRBJ2-3, with a tentative D call TRBD2 (6 bases). Germline V gene sequence: CDR1 SGHTA, CDR2 FQGNSA. The V and J ends lost 1 base and 2 bases respectively, with 7 bases between them. CDR3 length: 14 amino acids. Drawing the rest from reference TRBV7-2 and TRBJ2-3, the complete variable domain is GAGVSQSPSNKVTEKGKDVELRCDPISGHTALYWYRQSLGQGLEFLIYFQGNSAPDKSGLPSDRFSAERTGGSVSTLTIQRTQQEDSAVYLCASSLGRATDTQYFGPGTRLTVL.

The CDR3, as DNA: TGTGCCAGCACCGCAGGGCTCTCCTACAATGAGCAGTTCTTC. This encodes CASTAGLSYNEQFF. The V and J genes are TRBV28 and TRBJ2-1, with D perhaps TRBD1 (5 bases). The V gene's germline CDR1 is MDHEN and CDR2 SYDVKM. There are 14 residues in the CDR3. V was shortened by 7 bases and J by 0 bases, with 10 bases between the two germline ends. Based on the CDR3 plus reference TRBV28 and TRBJ2-1, the full variable domain is DVKVTQSSRYLVKRTGEKVFLECVQDMDHENMFWYRQDPGLGLRLIYFSYDVKMKEKGDIPEGYSVSREKKERFSLILESASTNQTSMYLCASTAGLSYNEQFFGPGTRLTVL.

CDR3 in DNA: TGTGCCAGCTCACCCGACGGGAGTATCCATGAGCAGTTCTTC. The encoded protein is CASSPDGSIHEQFF. The chain is built from TRBV18 and TRBJ2-1, with D possibly being TRBD2 (6 bases). In germline, CDR1 is KGHSH, CDR2 LQKENI. This CDR3 region has 14 residues. Deletions cut 3 bases from V and 8 bases from J, with 14 bases between.

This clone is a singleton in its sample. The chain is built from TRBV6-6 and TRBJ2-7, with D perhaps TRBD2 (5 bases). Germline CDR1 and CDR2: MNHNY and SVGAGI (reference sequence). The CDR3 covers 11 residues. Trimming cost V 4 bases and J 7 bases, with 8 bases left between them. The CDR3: CASSWEREQYF. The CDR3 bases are TGTGCCAGCAGTTGGGAGCGGGAGCAGTACTTC.

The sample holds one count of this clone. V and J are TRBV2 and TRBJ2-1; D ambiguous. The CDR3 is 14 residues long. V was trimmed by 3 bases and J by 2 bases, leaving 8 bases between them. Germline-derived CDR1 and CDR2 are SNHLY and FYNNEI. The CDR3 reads CASSDGGPYNEQFF. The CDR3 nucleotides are TGTGCCAGCAGTGATGGCGGCCCCTACAATGAGCAGTTCTTC.

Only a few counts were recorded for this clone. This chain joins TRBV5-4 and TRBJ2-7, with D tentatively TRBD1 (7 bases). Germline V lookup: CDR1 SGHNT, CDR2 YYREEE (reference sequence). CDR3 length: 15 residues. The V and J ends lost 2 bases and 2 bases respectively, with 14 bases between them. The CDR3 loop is CASSFVSGGPYEQYF. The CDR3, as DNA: TGTGCCAGCAGCTTCGTGTCAGGGGGGCCCTACGAGCAGTACTTC.

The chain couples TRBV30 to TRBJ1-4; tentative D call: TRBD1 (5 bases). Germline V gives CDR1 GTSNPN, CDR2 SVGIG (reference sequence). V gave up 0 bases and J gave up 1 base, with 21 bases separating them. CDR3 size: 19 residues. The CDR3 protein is CAWSVSRPSGVVTNEKLFF. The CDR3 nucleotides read TGTGCCTGGAGTGTAAGCCGACCCTCGGGGGTTGTAACTAATGAAAAACTGTTTTTT. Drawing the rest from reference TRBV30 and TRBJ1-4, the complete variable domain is SQTIHQWPATLVQPVGSPLSLECTVEGTSNPNLYWYRQAAGRGLQLLFYSVGIGQISSEVPQNLSASRPQDRQFILSSKKLLLSDSGFYLCAWSVSRPSGVVTNEKLFFGSGTQLSVL.

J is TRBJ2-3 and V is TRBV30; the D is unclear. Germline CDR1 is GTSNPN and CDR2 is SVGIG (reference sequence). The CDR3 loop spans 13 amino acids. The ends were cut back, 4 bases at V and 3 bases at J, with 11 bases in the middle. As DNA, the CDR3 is TGTGCCTGGAACAAGTTTTTAACAGATACGCAGTATTTT. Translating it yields CAWNKFLTDTQYF.

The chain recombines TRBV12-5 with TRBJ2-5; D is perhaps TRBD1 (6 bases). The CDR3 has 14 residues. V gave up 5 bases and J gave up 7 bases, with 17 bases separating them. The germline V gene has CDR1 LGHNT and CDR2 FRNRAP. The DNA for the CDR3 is TGTGCTAGTGGTGCTACGACAGGCACCGGGACCCAGTACTTC. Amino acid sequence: CASGATTGTGTQYF. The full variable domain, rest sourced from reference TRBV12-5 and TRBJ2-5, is DARVTQTPRHKVTEMGQEVTMRCQPILGHNTVFWYRQTMMQGLELLAYFRNRAPLDDSGMPKDRFSAEMPDATLATLKIQPSEPRDSAVYFCASGATTGTGTQYFGPGTRLLVL.

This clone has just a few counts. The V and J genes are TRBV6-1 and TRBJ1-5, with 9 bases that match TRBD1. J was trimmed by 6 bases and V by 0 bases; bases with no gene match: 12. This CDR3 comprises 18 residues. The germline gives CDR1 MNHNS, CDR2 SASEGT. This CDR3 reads CASSEAWGQGGRSQPQHF. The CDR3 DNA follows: TGTGCCAGCAGTGAAGCGTGGGGACAGGGAGGGAGAAGTCAGCCCCAGCATTTT.

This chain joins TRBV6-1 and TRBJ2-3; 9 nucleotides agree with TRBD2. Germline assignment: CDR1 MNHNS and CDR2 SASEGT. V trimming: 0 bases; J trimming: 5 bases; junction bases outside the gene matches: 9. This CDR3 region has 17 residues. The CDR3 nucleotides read TGTGCCAGCAGTGAAGCGCTCCCGGGACTAGCAGGAGATACGCAGTATTTT. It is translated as CASSEALPGLAGDTQYF.

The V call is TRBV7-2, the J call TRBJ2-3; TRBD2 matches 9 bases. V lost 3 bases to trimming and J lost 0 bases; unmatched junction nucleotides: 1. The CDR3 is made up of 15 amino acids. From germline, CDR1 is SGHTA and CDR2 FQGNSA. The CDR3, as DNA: TGTGCCAGCAGCTTTCTAGCGGGAAGCACAGATACGCAGTATTTT. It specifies CASSFLAGSTDTQYF.

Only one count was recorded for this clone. This chain's CDR3 is CASSRVQDTQYF. CDR3 nucleotides: TGCGCCAGCAGTCGGGTCCAAGATACGCAGTATTTT. The genes are TRBV5-1 and TRBJ2-3, with no clear D. V lost 5 bases and J 5 bases, leaving 9 bases between the germline ends. This CDR3 has 12 residues. Germline values: CDR1 SGHRS, CDR2 YFSETQ.

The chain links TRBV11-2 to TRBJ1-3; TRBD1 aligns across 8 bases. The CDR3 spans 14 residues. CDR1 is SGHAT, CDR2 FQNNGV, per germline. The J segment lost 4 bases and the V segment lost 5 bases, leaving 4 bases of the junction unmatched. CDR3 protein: CASSVGTGGNTIYF. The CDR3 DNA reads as TGTGCCAGCAGCGTCGGGACAGGCGGAAACACCATATATTTT.

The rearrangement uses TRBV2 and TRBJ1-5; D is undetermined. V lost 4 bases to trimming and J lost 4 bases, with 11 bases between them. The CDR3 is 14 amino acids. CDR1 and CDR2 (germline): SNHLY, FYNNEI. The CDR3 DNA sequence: TGTGCCAGCAGTGTTAAGGGCTCGAATCAGCCCCAGCATTTT. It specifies CASSVKGSNQPQHF.